These 7 T cell receptor beta chains were sequenced from one sample in a study of breast tumors, draining lymph nodes, adjacent tissues. MiXCR, applied by TCRdb to the multiplex PCR reads, yields one record per CDR3 protein. The sample contains about 100,000 distinct CDR3 sequences, around 20% of which appear only once. Breast cancer patients provided tissue from their axillary draining lymph nodes. Sequences were obtained from axillary lymph node tissue. Receptors were obtained from a female donor with breast cancer. Some clones in this sample may be carry-over from other donors' samples.

This clonotype was observed once. The gene calls are TRBV3-1 and TRBJ2-7; TRBD1 aligns across 11 bases. The CDR3 is 17 residues long. Germline V CDR1 and CDR2: LGHDT, YNNKEL (reference sequence). Trimming took 1 base from V and 4 from J; bases not matched to a gene: 9. The CDR3 coding sequence is TGTGCCAGCAGCCAAGCGGGGACAGGGGGGAGGGCGTACGAGCAGTACTTC. It yields the protein CASSQAGTGGRAYEQYF.

This clonotype has a count of ten or more. V usage is TRBV6-6 and J usage is TRBJ2-7; 7 bases align to TRBD1. V dropped 4 bases and J dropped 2; count of bases not matched to a gene: 5. The germline V gene has CDR1 MNHNY and CDR2 SVGAGI (reference sequence). The CDR3 runs to 14 residues. This CDR3 is CASSFPGQTYEQYF. The CDR3 bases are TGTGCCAGCAGTTTCCCGGGACAGACCTACGAGCAGTACTTC.

The V and J genes are TRBV6-6 and TRBJ2-4; D may correspond to TRBD1 or TRBD2 (5 bases each). Germline CDR1 and CDR2: MNHNY and SVGAGI (reference sequence). There are 16 residues in the CDR3. Trimming took off 4 bases at V and 0 bases at J, with 13 bases between the two ends. The CDR3 region is CASSWGRDLAKNIQYF. CDR3 DNA sequence: TGTGCCAGCAGTTGGGGAAGGGACCTAGCCAAAAACATTCAGTACTTC.

This clonotype was seen many times. This chain uses TRBV20-1 with TRBJ2-1; D is perhaps TRBD1 (6 bases). CDR1 and CDR2 (germline): DFQATT, SNEGSKA (reference sequence). The length of the CDR3 is 13 residues. V lost 5 bases and J 5 bases, leaving 13 bases between the germline ends. DNA for the CDR3: TGCAGTGCTGAAGACGACAGGAACAATGAGCAGTTCTTC. It is translated as CSAEDDRNNEQFF.

This clonotype was observed at least ten times. The chain recombines TRBV5-6 with TRBJ1-2; tentative D call: TRBD1 (5 bases). The CDR3 length is 15 residues. Trimming removed 2 bases from V and 1 base from J, with 12 bases in between. The germline CDR1 and CDR2 sequences are SGHDT and YYEEEE. The CDR3 DNA follows: TGTGCCAGCAGCTTTGGGCAGGGCCTTAACTATGGCTACACCTTC. It codes for CASSFGQGLNYGYTF.

In this sample, this clonotype turned up a few times. V and J are TRBV19 and TRBJ2-1, with 10 bases identical to TRBD2. V lost 2 bases to trimming and J lost 8 bases; unmatched junction nucleotides: 6. This CDR3 is built from 15 residues. Germline lookup yields CDR1 LNHDA and CDR2 SQIVND (reference sequence). The CDR3 loop reads CASSILSGGAHEQFF. CDR3 in DNA: TGTGCCAGTAGTATATTGAGCGGGGGGGCCCATGAGCAGTTCTTC.

As concerns this clonotype: A much larger clone lies one base from this, so it may be a read error. The chain recombines TRBV27 with TRBJ2-7; 7 nucleotides agree with TRBD2. In germline, CDR1 is MNHEY, CDR2 SMNVEV (reference sequence). The CDR3 covers 15 residues. This chain's CDR3 is CAGSFGFGGAYEQYF. The DNA of the CDR3 is TGTGCCGGCAGTTTTGGCTTTGGGGGGGCCTACGAGCAGTACTTC.